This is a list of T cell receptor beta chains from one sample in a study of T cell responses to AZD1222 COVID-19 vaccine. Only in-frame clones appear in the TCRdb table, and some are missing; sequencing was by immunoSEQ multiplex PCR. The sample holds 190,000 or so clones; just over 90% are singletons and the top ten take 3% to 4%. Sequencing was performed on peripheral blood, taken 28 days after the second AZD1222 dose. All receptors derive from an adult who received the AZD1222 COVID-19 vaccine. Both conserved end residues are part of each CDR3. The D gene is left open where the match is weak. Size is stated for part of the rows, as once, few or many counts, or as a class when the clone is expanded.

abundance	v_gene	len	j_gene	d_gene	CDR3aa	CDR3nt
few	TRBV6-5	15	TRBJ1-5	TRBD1	CASSRGQRSNQPQHF	TGTGCCAGCAGTAGGGGGCAGAGGAGCAATCAGCCCCAGCATTTT
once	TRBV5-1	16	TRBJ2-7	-	CASSSTGRGSGDEQYF	TGCGCCAGCAGCTCGACAGGACGCGGGAGTGGGGACGAGCAGTACTTC
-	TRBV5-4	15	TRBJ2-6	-	CASSFKGAGANVLTF	TGTGCCAGCAGCTTTAAGGGAGCCGGGGCCAACGTCCTGACTTTC
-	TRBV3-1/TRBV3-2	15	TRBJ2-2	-	CASSQGDRSDGELFF	TGTGCCAGCAGCCAAGGCGACCGAAGCGACGGGGAGCTGTTTTTT
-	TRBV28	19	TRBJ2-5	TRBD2	CASSPSGTSGSARYKTQYF	TGTGCCAGCAGTCCCTCCGGGACTAGCGGGTCGGCCCGATATAAGACCCAGTACTTC
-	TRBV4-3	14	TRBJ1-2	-	CASSQEGLSDGYTF	TGCGCCAGCAGCCAAGAGGGCCTTTCTGATGGCTACACCTTC
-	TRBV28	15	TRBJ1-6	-	CASSLTDGNNSPLHF	TGTGCCAGCAGTCTAACGGACGGAAACAATTCACCCCTCCACTTT
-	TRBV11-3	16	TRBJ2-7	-	CASSLGGLRDPLEQYF	TGTGCCAGCAGCTTAGGGGGGCTCCGGGACCCCTTGGAGCAGTACTTC
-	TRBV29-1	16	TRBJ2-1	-	CSVENWLRGQNNEQFF	TGCAGCGTTGAAAATTGGCTGCGGGGGCAGAATAATGAGCAGTTCTTC
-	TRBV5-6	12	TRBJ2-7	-	CASSHLDYEQYF	TGTGCCAGCAGCCACCTGGATTACGAGCAGTACTTC
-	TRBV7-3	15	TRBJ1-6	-	CASSLIGMNNSPLHF	TGTGCCAGCAGCTTAATAGGGATGAATAATTCACCCCTCCACTTT
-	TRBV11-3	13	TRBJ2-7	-	CASSQLDAGEQYF	TGTGCCAGCAGCCAACTAGACGCTGGCGAGCAGTACTTC
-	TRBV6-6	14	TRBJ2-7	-	CASSLSGPDYEQYF	TGTGCCAGCAGCTTATCCGGACCAGACTACGAGCAGTACTTC
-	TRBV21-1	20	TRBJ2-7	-	CASSKVPAGLAGCSSYEQYF	TGTGCCAGCAGCAAAGTCCCCGCGGGACTAGCGGGATGTAGCTCCTACGAGCAGTACTTC
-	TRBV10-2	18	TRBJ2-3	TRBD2	CASSEWGREGRFADTQYF	TGCGCCAGCAGTGAGTGGGGGAGGGAGGGCCGTTTCGCAGATACGCAGTATTTT
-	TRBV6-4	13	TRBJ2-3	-	CASSGRAGDTQYF	TGTGCCAGCAGTGGAAGGGCGGGAGATACGCAGTATTTT
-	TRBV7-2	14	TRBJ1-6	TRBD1	CASSPGTGYWALHF	TGTGCCAGCAGCCCAGGGACAGGGTATTGGGCCCTCCACTTT
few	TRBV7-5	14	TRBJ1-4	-	CARSLGLRGLGLFF	TGTGCCAGAAGCTTAGGATTACGGGGTTTGGGACTGTTTTTT
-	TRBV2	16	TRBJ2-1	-	CASRKGDVIVHNEQFF	TGTGCCAGCAGAAAGGGGGATGTGATAGTCCACAATGAGCAGTTCTTC
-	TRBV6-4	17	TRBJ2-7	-	CASTAPGRSFPPYEQYF	TGTGCCAGCACCGCACCGGGCAGATCTTTTCCCCCCTACGAGCAGTACTTC
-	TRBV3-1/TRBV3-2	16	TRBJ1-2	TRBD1	CASSPSDRVRNYGYTF	TGTGCCAGCAGCCCAAGCGACAGGGTAAGAAACTATGGCTACACCTTC
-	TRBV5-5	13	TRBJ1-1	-	CASSFMGNTEAFF	TGTGCCAGCAGCTTCATGGGGAACACTGAAGCTTTCTTT
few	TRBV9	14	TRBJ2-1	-	CASSATGWPNEQFF	TGTGCCAGCAGTGCCACAGGGTGGCCCAATGAGCAGTTCTTC
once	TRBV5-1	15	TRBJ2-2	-	CASSLADLNTGELFF	TGCGCCAGCAGCTTAGCAGACTTGAACACCGGGGAGCTGTTTTTT
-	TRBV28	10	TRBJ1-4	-	CATPGEKLFF	TGTGCCACCCCTGGTGAAAAACTGTTTTTT
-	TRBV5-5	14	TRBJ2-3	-	CASSLMGPTDTQYF	TGTGCCAGCAGCTTGATGGGCCCCACAGATACGCAGTATTTT
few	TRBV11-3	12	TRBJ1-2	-	CASSLAGYGYTF	TGTGCCAGCAGCTTAGCGGGCTATGGCTACACCTTC
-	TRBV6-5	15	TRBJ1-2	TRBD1	CASSYSGTGGLGYTF	TGTGCCAGCAGTTACTCCGGGACAGGGGGGTTAGGCTACACCTTC